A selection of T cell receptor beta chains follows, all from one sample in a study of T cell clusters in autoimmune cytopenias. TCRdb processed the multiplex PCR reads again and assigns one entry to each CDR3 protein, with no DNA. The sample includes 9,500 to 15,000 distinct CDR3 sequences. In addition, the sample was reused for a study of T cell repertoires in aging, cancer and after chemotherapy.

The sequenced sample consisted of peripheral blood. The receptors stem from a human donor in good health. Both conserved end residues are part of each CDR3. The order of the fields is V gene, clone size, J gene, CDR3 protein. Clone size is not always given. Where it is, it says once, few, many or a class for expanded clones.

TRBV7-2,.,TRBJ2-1,CASTQTGGTTYNEQFF
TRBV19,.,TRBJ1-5,CASSSLGSQPQHF
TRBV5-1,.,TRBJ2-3,CASSSERVTQYF
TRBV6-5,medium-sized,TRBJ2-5,CASSSSGLATETQYF
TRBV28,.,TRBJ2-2,CASSTGQRGYPGELFF
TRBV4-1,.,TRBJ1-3,CASSSPGLSGNTIYF
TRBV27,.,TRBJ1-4,CASKGGRSYEKLFF
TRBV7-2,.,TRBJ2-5,CASSSKTGASPRETQYF
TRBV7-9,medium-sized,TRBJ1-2,CASSLAYQIYGYTF
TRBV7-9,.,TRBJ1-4,CASSFQGDEKLFF
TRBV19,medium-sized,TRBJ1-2,CASSILSAGRLGYTF
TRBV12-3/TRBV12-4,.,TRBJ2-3,CASSSLSGGGASSTDTQYF
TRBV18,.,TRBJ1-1,CASSSYRGGTEAFF
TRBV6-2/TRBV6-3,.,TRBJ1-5,CASSHDRLDQPQHF
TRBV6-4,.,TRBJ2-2,CASSESPFGGKGELFF
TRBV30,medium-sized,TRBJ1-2,CACTGGVDGNYGYTF
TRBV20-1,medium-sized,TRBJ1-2,CRVKINYGYTF
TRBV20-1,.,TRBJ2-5,CSAAALRSYNEQYF
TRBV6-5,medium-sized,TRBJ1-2,CASRPGGNYGYTF
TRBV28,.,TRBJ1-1,CASSFLLDTEAFF
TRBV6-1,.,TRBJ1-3,CASSEATTRGARGNTIYF
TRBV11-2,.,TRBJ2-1,CASRTGQYGSYNEQFF
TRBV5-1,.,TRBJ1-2,CASSLGDRSYGYTF
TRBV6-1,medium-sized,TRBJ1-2,CASSEKSVWYFGYTF
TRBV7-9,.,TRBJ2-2,CASSQDRPRVDIGELFF
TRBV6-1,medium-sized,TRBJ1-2,CASSGTTGGFYGYTF
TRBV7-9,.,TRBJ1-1,CASSSTLGGSNTEAFF
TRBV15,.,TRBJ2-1,CATSSFLAASSFDNEQFF
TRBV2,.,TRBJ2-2,CASSELRNTGELFF
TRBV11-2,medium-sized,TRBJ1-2,CASSLAGQGSIYGYTF
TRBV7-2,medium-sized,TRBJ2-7,CASSLVGTAVSYEQYF
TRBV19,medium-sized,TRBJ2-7,CASSIAPGSYEQYF
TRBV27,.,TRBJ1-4,CASSSEKKEKLFF
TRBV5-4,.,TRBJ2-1,CASSPPTSGSYNEQFF
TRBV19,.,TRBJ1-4,CASSSSGTRGGEKLFF
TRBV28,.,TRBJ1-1,CASSPPDGPGAFF
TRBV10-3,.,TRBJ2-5,CAISFGLAGGSETQYF
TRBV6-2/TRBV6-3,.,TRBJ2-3,CASSSNTGTGITDTQYF
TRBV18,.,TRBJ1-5,CASSKGGEYSNQPQHF
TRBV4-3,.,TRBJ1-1,CASSQDWGHQTEAFF
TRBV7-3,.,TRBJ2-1,CASSPGQGALEQFF
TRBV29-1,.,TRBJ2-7,CSAGQGSYEQYF
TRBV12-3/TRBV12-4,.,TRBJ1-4,CASKIRLNEKLFF
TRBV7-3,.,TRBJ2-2,CASSLRLSGGNTGELFF
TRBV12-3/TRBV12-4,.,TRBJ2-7,CASSQQGMAYEQYF
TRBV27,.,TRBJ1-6,CASRKDREVSPLHF
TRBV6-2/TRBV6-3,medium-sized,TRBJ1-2,CASSLGAVYGYTF
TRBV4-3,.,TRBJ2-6,CASSQDARGDGANVLTF
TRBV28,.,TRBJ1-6,CASIPPGQTNSPLHF
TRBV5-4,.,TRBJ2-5,CASSRTAQETQYF
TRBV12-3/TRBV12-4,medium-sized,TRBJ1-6,CASNNIGTGGDNSPLHF
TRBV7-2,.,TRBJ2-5,CASSKQETQYF
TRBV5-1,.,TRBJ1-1,CASSLAGQNTEAFF
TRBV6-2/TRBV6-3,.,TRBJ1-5,CASSPTLSRDAGNQPQHF
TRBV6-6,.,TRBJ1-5,CASTTGVPFNLSNQPQHF
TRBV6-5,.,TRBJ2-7,CASRQPLTYEQYF
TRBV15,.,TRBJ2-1,CATSPKGGGPWDEQFF
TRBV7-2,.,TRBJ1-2,CASRITGAYGYTF
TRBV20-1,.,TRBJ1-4,CSARDVEKLFF
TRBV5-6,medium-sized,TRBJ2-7,CASSPDRAYSYEQYF